This TCR beta chain was identified during a study of human versus mouse CDR3 diversity and MHC coevolution. V shed 3 bases, J shed 7 bases, and the junction held 2 bases outside the gene matches. The germline V gene has CDR1 MNHNY and CDR2 SVGAGI (reference sequence). The CDR3 extends over 12 amino acids. Profiling relied on immunoSEQ multiplex PCR, and the TCRdb table lists in-frame clones only, not all of them. The sample yields tens of thousands of clones, about 94% seen once. Sequenced input: naive CD4+ T cells from blood. Stated subset: CD45RO-negative CD62L-positive naive CD4 T cells. The V and J genes are TRBV6-6 and TRBJ1-1; 7 nucleotides line up with TRBD1. The receptor comes from a person aged 30 to 69 in good health. For the CDR3, the DNA is TGTGCCAGCAGTTATCAGGGGGATGAAGCTTTCTTT. It encodes CASSYQGDEAFF.